Following are 29 T cell receptor beta chains from one sample sequenced in a study of glioma-infiltrating T cells after dendritic cell vaccination. Here immunoSEQ multiplex PCR was the method, and the copy in TCRdb shows in-frame clones only, minus some. The data contain tens of thousands of clones, more than 65% of them singletons. Here the sequenced sample was blood, taken before dendritic cell vaccination. The receptors derive from a human donor with glioblastoma.

This clone was picked up many times. V and J are TRBV5-1 and TRBJ1-4, with D unresolved. Germline assignment: CDR1 SGHRS and CDR2 YFSETQ. The CDR3 length is 15 residues. With 0 bases removed from V and 7 bases from J, the gap between germline ends came to 13 bases. CDR3 amino acids: CASSLVAAEGEKLFF. The CDR3 region has the DNA TGCGCCAGCAGCTTGGTGGCAGCCGAGGGTGAAAAACTGTTTTTT.

The chain has TRBV29-1 and TRBJ2-2; TRBD1 agrees at 10 bases. The CDR3 has 15 residues. V dropped 7 bases and J dropped 8; count of bases not matched to a gene: 13. Germline V CDR1 and CDR2: SQVTM, ANQGSEA. The CDR3 here is CSAPRDRGPIGELFF. The CDR3 region has the DNA TGCAGCGCTCCCCGGGACAGGGGCCCCATTGGGGAGCTGTTTTTT.

The CDR3 is CASSHIRGGRGLEQYV. The CDR3 nucleotides are TGTGCCAGCAGCCACATTAGAGGGGGCAGGGGGCTCGAGCAGTACGTC. The V call is TRBV7-9, the J call TRBJ2-7; TRBD1 aligns across 8 bases. J lost 6 bases, V lost 5 bases, and 15 bases had no gene match. CDR1 and CDR2 (germline): SEHNR, FQNEAQ (reference sequence). The CDR3 contains 16 residues.

This chain joins TRBV27 and TRBJ2-2; D gene ambiguous. V was trimmed by 2 bases and J by 7 bases, leaving 8 bases between them. The CDR3 consists of 13 residues. Germline V gene sequence: CDR1 MNHEY, CDR2 SMNVEV (reference sequence). CDR3 residues: CASSLIRGGELFF. CDR3 in DNA: TGTGCCAGCAGTTTAATACGCGGCGGGGAGCTGTTTTTT.

The DNA for the CDR3 is TGTGCCAGCAGCTTGAATCGCAGGGTCTATGGCTACACCTTC. It specifies CASSLNRRVYGYTF. The chain joins TRBV5-6 to TRBJ1-2; D is possibly TRBD1 (5 bases). The V end lost 1 base, the J end lost 4 bases, and 11 bases lay between the germline ends. There are 14 residues in the CDR3. Germline V gene data show CDR1 as SGHDT and CDR2 as YYEEEE.

This chain connects TRBV5-6 to TRBJ2-7; 7 nucleotides agree with TRBD1. V dropped 5 bases and J dropped 3; count of bases not matched to a gene: 14. Germline CDR1 and CDR2: SGHDT and YYEEEE. The CDR3 covers 16 residues. The CDR3 protein is CASRSFRQGGYYEQYF. The CDR3, as DNA: TGTGCCAGCAGATCTTTCAGACAGGGCGGTTACTACGAGCAGTACTTC.

This sequence joins TRBV6-1 and TRBJ1-2, with a tentative D call TRBD1 (5 bases). Trimming stripped 4 bases from V and 8 bases from J, with 17 bases between. CDR1 and CDR2 (germline): MNHNS, SASEGT. This CDR3 has 14 amino acids. CDR3 in DNA: TGTGCCAGCAGTGGCCGGTATGGGGCGGAGGGCTACACCTTC. Its translation: CASSGRYGAEGYTF.

The chain joins TRBV25-1 to TRBJ2-5; a weak D match, TRBD2 (5 bases). Trimming left V 3 bases short and J 4 bases short, with 12 bases between. The CDR3 runs to 14 residues. The V gene's germline CDR1 is MGHDK and CDR2 SYGVNS. The CDR3 loop reads CASSESRGRETQYF. The CDR3 nucleotides read TGTGCCAGCAGTGAGTCCAGAGGGAGAGAGACCCAGTACTTC.

This chain joins TRBV4-2 and TRBJ1-6, with D unresolved. The V end lost 0 bases, the J end lost 6 bases, and 15 bases lay between the germline ends. This CDR3 region has 17 residues. Germline lookup yields CDR1 LGHNA and CDR2 YNFKEQ. CDR3 residues: CASSQEELGGFNSPLHF. The CDR3, as DNA: TGTGCCAGCAGCCAAGAGGAGTTAGGAGGGTTTAATTCACCCCTCCACTTT.

This clone is a singleton in its sample. The chain is built from TRBV6-5 and TRBJ2-7, with D tentatively TRBD1 (6 bases). The CDR3 sequence is 13 residues long. The germline V gene has CDR1 MNHEY and CDR2 SVGAGI. V was pared by 2 bases and J by 3 bases, with 8 bases between. The CDR3 bases are TGTGCCAGCAGTTACAAACAGGGCTACGAGCAGTACGTC. Protein product: CASSYKQGYEQYV.

This chain joins TRBV10-1 and TRBJ1-6; no reliable D call. Trimming shortened V by 0 bases and J by 7 bases, and 10 bases separated the two germline ends. This CDR3 is 15 amino acids long. CDR1 WNHNN and CDR2 SYGVQD come from the germline V gene (reference sequence). CDR3 region: CASSESRAGNSPLHF. CDR3 nucleotide sequence: TGCGCCAGCAGTGAGTCGCGGGCCGGCAATTCACCCCTCCACTTT.

The gene calls are TRBV19 and TRBJ2-5; no definite D call. The germline gives CDR1 LNHDA, CDR2 SQIVND (reference sequence). V was shortened by 3 bases and J by 2 bases, with 7 bases between the two germline ends. The CDR3 is 13 residues long. Here the CDR3 DNA reads TGTGCCAGTAGTATCCGCCGGCAAGAGACCCAGTACTTC. As protein: CASSIRRQETQYF.

The genes are TRBV5-1 and TRBJ2-1; D is uncertain. Trimming removed 0 bases from V and 1 base from J, with 8 bases in between. Germline loops: CDR1 SGHRS, CDR2 YFSETQ. This CDR3 is built from 15 residues. The CDR3 here is CASSLALESYNEQFF. The CDR3 region has the DNA TGCGCCAGCAGCTTGGCCCTGGAGTCCTACAATGAGCAGTTCTTC.

This clone has more than one count but fewer than ten. The rearrangement links TRBV6-1 to TRBJ2-7; TRBD2 matches at 11 bases. CDR1 is MNHNS and CDR2 is SASEGT in the germline V gene. V trimming: 8 bases; J trimming: 3 bases; junction bases outside the gene matches: 6. The CDR3 contains 14 residues. CDR3 sequence (DNA): TGTGCCAGCCGAGGGACTAGCGGAAACTACGAGCAGTACGTC. It encodes CASRGTSGNYEQYV.

The chain is built from TRBV19 and TRBJ2-2, with a possible D match to TRBD2 (6 bases). Germline CDR1 is LNHDA and CDR2 is SQIVND (reference sequence). V was clipped by 10 bases and J by 8 bases, with 11 bases between them. CDR3 length equals 11 residues. The CDR3 region is CATSGGGELFF. The CDR3 region has the DNA TGTGCCACTTCTGGAGGGGGGGAGCTGTTTTTT.

This rearrangement joins TRBV5-4 to TRBJ2-7; D not resolved. Germline V gives CDR1 SGHNT, CDR2 YYREEE (reference sequence). The germline V and J ends were trimmed by 4 bases and 6 bases, with 14 bases remaining between them. The CDR3 is 13 residues long. The CDR3 DNA reads TGTGCCAGCAGCCCGGCGGCCTCGCGCGAGCAGTACTTC. Its translation is CASSPAASREQYF.

Only a few counts were recorded for this clone. The chain recombines TRBV9 with TRBJ1-1; 8 bases fit TRBD1. Unmatched junction bases numbered 9, after V lost 4 bases and J lost 7 bases. CDR1 and CDR2 from the germline V gene are SGDLS and YYNGEE. The CDR3 covers 14 residues. The CDR3 coding sequence is TGTGCCAGCAGCCCACTGGGGGGGACAGGTGAAGCTTTCTTT. It translates to CASSPLGGTGEAFF. Full variable domain (outside the CDR3, taken from reference TRBV9 and TRBJ1-1): DSGVTQTPKHLITATGQRVTLRCSPRSGDLSVYWYQQSLDQGLQFLIQYYNGEERAKGNILERFSAQQFPDLHSELNLSSLELGDSALYFCASSPLGGTGEAFFGQGTRLTVV.

V and J are TRBV6-5 and TRBJ2-5, with TRBD1 as a possible D gene (5 bases). TRBJ2-7 explains the end of the DNA better; the J call may be wrong. The CDR3 spans 14 residues. CDR1 is MNHEY, CDR2 SVGAGI, per germline. CDR3 amino acids: CASSTDTNFYEQYF. The CDR3 DNA follows: TGTGCCAGCAGTACGGACACCAACTTCTACGAGCAGTACTTC.

This rearrangement joins TRBV4-1 to TRBJ2-2; D possibly corresponds to TRBD1 (6 bases). Germline-derived CDR1 and CDR2 are MGHRA and YSYEKL. The CDR3 spans 17 residues. Trimming took off 1 base at V and 0 bases at J, with 12 bases between the two ends. The CDR3 DNA is TGCGCCAGCAGCCAAGGGCTGGCAGGGGCGAACACCGGGGAGCTGTTTTTT. Its protein is CASSQGLAGANTGELFF.

The chain joins TRBV18 to TRBJ2-7; 8 bases are shared with TRBD1. Trimming cost V 4 bases and J 7 bases; bases outside gene matches: 3. This CDR3 is built from 12 residues. Per germline, CDR1 KGHSH and CDR2 LQKENI. This CDR3 is CASSHTGGEQYV. The CDR3 DNA sequence: TGTGCCAGCTCACATACAGGGGGAGAGCAGTACGTC.

The chain has TRBV18 and TRBJ1-1; unclear D gene. The germline V gene encodes CDR1 KGHSH and CDR2 LQKENI. This CDR3 region has 15 residues. V gave up 3 bases and J gave up 6 bases, with 17 bases separating them. CDR3 in amino acids: CASSPLAGAVPEAFF. The CDR3 DNA follows: TGTGCCAGCTCACCCTTGGCGGGAGCAGTACCTGAAGCTTTCTTT.

The genes are TRBV14 and TRBJ2-4; no definite D call. Germline V gene data show CDR1 as SGHDN and CDR2 as FVKESK. Trimming left V 0 bases short and J 0 bases short, with 15 bases between. There are 18 residues in the CDR3. CDR3 region: CASSQESGRGIAKNIQYF. For the CDR3, the DNA is TGTGCCAGCAGCCAAGAAAGTGGCCGCGGAATAGCCAAAAACATTCAGTACTTC. Based on the CDR3 plus reference TRBV14 and TRBJ2-4, the full variable domain is EAGVTQFPSHSVIEKGQTVTLRCDPISGHDNLYWYRRVMGKEIKFLLHFVKESKQDESGMPNNRFLAERTGGTYSTLKVQPAELEDSGVYFCASSQESGRGIAKNIQYFGAGTRLSVL.

The V and J genes are TRBV7-9 and TRBJ1-1, with D uncertain. V lost 3 bases to trimming and J lost 0 bases, with 5 bases between them. Germline V CDR1 and CDR2: SEHNR, FQNEAQ (reference sequence). The CDR3 extends over 13 amino acids. For the CDR3, the DNA is TGTGCCAGCAGCTTCAGTGTGAACACTGAAGCTTTCTTT. It encodes CASSFSVNTEAFF.

The rearrangement joins TRBV10-3 to TRBJ1-6; weak D call: TRBD1 (6 bases). This CDR3 is 14 amino acids long. The V and J ends lost 9 bases and 7 bases respectively, with 16 bases between them. Germline V lookup: CDR1 ENHRY, CDR2 SYGVKD. The CDR3 reads CAIQGPGENSPLHF. CDR3 DNA sequence: TGTGCCATTCAGGGGCCAGGGGAGAATTCACCCCTCCACTTT.

This sequence joins TRBV5-1 and TRBJ2-1, with a tentative D call TRBD1 (6 bases). There are 13 residues in the CDR3. CDR1 SGHRS and CDR2 YFSETQ come from the germline V gene. V lost 2 bases and J lost 6, with 9 bases in between. The CDR3 DNA follows: TGCGCCAGCAGCTTAGGGGGTGCCAATGAGCAGTTCTTC. It specifies CASSLGGANEQFF. The full variable domain, in which reference TRBV5-1 and TRBJ2-1 provide the parts outside the CDR3, is KAGVTQTPRYLIKTRGQQVTLSCSPISGHRSVSWYQQTPGQGLQFLFEYFSETQRNKGNFPGRFSGRQFSNSRSEMNVSTLELGDSALYLCASSLGGANEQFFGPGTRLTVL.

The V gene is TRBV7-9, the J gene TRBJ1-5; D is uncertain. This CDR3 is 12 amino acids long. V shed 3 bases and J shed 13 bases, with 13 bases lying between them. The germline CDR1 and CDR2 sequences are SEHNR and FQNEAQ (reference sequence). DNA for the CDR3: TGTGCCAGCAGCTTCGTGAGCGGACCGCAGCATTTT. Amino acid sequence: CASSFVSGPQHF.

This chain uses TRBV10-3 with TRBJ2-2, with 11 nucleotides matching TRBD2. The ends lost 10 bases at V and 3 bases at J; junction bases unmatched: 4. This CDR3 is built from 14 residues. Germline V CDR1 and CDR2: ENHRY, SYGVKD. The CDR3 protein is CATGTSGYTGELFF. The CDR3 bases are TGTGCCACGGGGACTAGCGGATACACCGGGGAGCTGTTTTTT.

The chain is built from TRBV19 and TRBJ1-5; 7 bases are a match to TRBD1. The CDR3 loop spans 13 amino acids. Germline V gives CDR1 LNHDA, CDR2 SQIVND (reference sequence). The V gene end was trimmed by 6 bases and the J gene end by 4 bases; junction bases not matched to a gene: 3. In DNA, the CDR3 is TGTGCCAGTAGGCAGACAGGGAATCAGCCCCAGCATTTT. The encoded protein is CASRQTGNQPQHF. Filled out from reference TRBV19 and TRBJ1-5, the complete variable domain reads DGGITQSPKYLFRKEGQNVTLSCEQNLNHDAMYWYRQDPGQGLRLIYYSQIVNDFQKGDIAEGYSVSREKKESFPLTVTSAQKNPTAFYLCASRQTGNQPQHFGDGTRLSIL.

By proportion, this clone is medium-sized (0.01 to 0.1%). This chain uses TRBV6-4 with TRBJ2-2; 8 positions match TRBD2. Per the germline V gene, CDR1 is MRHNA and CDR2 is SNTAGT. CDR3 size: 14 residues. V was clipped by 3 bases and J by 4 bases; unmatched bases: 1. CDR3 nucleotides: TGTGCCAGCAGTGATCGGGGGGGCACCGGGGAGCTGTTTTTT. Translation: CASSDRGGTGELFF.